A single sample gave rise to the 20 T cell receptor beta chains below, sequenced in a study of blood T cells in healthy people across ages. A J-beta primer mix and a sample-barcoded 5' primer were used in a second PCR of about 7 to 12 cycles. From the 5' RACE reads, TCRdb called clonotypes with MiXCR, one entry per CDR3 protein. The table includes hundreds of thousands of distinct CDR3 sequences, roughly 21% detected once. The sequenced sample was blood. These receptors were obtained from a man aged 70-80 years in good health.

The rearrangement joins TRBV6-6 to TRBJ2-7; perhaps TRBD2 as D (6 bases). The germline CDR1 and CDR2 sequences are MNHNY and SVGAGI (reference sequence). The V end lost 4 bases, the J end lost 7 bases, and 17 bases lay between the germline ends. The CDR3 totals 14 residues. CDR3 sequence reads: CASSSGGNPREQYF. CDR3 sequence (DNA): TGTGCCAGCAGTTCCGGAGGGAATCCTCGAGAGCAGTACTTC.

Here the CDR3 reads CASSLEGAPYEKLFF. The CDR3 region has the DNA TGCGCCAGCAGCTTGGAAGGGGCGCCTTATGAAAAACTGTTTTTT. This rearrangement joins TRBV5-1 to TRBJ1-4; D might be TRBD1 (5 bases). V lost 0 bases, J lost 6 bases, and 12 bases lay in between. Germline CDR1 reads SGHRS; CDR2 reads YFSETQ. This CDR3 is built from 15 residues.

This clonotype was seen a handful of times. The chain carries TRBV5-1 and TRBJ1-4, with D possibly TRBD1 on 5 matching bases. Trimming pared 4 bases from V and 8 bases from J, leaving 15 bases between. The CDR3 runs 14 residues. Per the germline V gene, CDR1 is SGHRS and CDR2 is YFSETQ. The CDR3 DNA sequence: TGCGCCAGCAGCCGGAGGGGCGGGGGAGAAAAACTGTTTTTT. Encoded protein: CASSRRGGGEKLFF.

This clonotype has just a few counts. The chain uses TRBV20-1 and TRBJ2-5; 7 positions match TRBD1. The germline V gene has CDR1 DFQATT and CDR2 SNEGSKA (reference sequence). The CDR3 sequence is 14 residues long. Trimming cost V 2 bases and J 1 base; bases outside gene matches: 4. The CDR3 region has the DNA TGCAGTGCTAGACGGGACAGCCTCCAAGAGACCCAGTACTTC. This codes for CSARRDSLQETQYF.

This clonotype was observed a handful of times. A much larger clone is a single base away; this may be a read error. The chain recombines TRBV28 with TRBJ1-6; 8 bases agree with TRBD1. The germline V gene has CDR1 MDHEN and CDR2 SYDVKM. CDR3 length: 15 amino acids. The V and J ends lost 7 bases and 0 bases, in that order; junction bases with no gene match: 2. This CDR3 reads CASKDRGSYNSPLHF. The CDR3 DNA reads TGTGCCAGCAAAGACAGGGGCTCCTATAATTCACCCCTCCACTTT.

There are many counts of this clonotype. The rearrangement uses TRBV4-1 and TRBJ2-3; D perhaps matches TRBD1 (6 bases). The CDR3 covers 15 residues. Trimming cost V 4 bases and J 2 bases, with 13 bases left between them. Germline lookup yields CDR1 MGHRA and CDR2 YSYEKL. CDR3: CASSPQQGTTDTQYF. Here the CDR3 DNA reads TGCGCCAGCAGCCCCCAACAGGGAACCACAGATACGCAGTATTTT.

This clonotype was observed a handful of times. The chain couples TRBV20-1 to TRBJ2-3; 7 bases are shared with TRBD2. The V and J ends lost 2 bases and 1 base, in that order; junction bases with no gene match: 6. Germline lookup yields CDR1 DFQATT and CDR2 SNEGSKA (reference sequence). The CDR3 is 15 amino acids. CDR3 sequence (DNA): TGCAGTGCTAGACCCGGGACTACGGGCACAGATACGCAGTATTTT. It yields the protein CSARPGTTGTDTQYF.

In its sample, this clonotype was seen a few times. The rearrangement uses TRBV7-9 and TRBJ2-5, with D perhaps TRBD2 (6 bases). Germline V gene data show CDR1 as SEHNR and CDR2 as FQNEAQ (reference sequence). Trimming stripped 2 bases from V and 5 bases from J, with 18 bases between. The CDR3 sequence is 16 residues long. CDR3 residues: CASSLLRDSRMETQYF. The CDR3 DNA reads TGTGCCAGCAGCTTACTTCGGGACTCTAGAATGGAGACCCAGTACTTC.

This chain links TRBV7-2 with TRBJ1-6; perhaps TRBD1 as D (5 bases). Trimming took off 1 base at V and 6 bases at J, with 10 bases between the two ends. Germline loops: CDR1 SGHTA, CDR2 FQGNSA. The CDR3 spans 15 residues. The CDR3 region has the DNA TGTGCCAGCAGCTTAGGCCAGGGAGTTAATTCACCCCTCCACTTT. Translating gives CASSLGQGVNSPLHF.

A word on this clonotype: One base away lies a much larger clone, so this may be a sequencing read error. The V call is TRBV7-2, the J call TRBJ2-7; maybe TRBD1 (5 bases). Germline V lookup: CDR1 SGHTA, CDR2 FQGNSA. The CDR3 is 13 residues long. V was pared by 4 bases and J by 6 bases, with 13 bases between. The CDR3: CASSYTPGREQYF. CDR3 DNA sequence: TGTGCCAGCAGCTACACACCAGGGCGCGAGCAGTACTTC.

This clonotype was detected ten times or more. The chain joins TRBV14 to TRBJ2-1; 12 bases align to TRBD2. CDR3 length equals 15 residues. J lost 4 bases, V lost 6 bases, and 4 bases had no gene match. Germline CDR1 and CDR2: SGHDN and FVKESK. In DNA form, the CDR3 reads TGTGCCAGCAGTCAGACTAGCGGGAGTTACAATGAGCAGTTCTTC. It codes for CASSQTSGSYNEQFF.

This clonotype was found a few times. This chain's CDR3 is CASSVDSGNNQPQHF. CDR3 DNA sequence: TGTGCCAGCAGCGTAGACTCAGGGAACAATCAGCCCCAGCATTTT. The V call is TRBV9, the J call TRBJ1-5; D perhaps matches TRBD1 (5 bases). With 0 bases removed from V and 3 bases from J, the gap between germline ends came to 10 bases. Germline values: CDR1 SGDLS, CDR2 YYNGEE. The CDR3 loop spans 15 amino acids.

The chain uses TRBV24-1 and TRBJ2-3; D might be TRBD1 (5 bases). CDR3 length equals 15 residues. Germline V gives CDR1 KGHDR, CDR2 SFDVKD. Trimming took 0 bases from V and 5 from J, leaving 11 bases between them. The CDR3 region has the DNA TGTGCCACCAGTGATTTGGAGGAAGGGGTAGATACGCAGTATTTT. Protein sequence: CATSDLEEGVDTQYF.

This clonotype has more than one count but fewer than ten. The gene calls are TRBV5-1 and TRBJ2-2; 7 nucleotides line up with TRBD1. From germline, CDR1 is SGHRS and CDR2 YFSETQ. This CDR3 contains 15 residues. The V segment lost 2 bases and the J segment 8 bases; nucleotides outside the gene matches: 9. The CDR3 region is CASSFQQGQLGELFF. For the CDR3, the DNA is TGCGCCAGCAGCTTTCAACAGGGGCAACTGGGGGAGCTGTTTTTT.

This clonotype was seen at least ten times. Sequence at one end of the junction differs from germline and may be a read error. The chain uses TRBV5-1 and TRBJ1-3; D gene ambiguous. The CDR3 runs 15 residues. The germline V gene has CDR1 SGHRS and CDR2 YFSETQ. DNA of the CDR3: TGTGCCAGCAGCTTAGACGGCGTTTCTGGAAACACCATATATTTT. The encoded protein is CASSLDGVSGNTIYF.

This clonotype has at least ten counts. The CDR3 bases are TGTGCCAGCAGTCTCTGGGGGGAGGGCTACGAGCAGTACTTC. This sequence encodes CASSLWGEGYEQYF. V and J are TRBV12-3 or TRBV12-4 and TRBJ2-7, with 7 bases that match TRBD2. Trimming took 5 bases from V and 3 from J; bases not matched to a gene: 7. The CDR3 is made up of 14 amino acids.

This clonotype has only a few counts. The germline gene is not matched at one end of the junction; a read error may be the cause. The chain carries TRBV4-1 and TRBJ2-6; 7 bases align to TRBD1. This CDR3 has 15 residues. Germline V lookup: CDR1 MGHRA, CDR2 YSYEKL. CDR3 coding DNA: TGTGCCAGCAGTCAGGGGGTCTCTGGGGCCAACGTCCTGACTTTC. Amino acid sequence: CASSQGVSGANVLTF.

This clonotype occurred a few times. CDR3: CASSADSGELFF. The DNA of the CDR3 is TGTGCCAGCTCAGCGGATTCCGGGGAGCTGTTTTTT. The chain uses TRBV18 and TRBJ2-2; D is uncertain. The CDR3 is made up of 12 amino acids. Germline CDR1 reads KGHSH; CDR2 reads LQKENI. Trimming pared 5 bases from V and 6 bases from J, leaving 7 bases between.

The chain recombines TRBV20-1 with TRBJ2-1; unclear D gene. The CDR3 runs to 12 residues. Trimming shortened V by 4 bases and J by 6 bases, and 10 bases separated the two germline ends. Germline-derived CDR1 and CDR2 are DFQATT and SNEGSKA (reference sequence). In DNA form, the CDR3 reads TGCAGTGCTAAAGGACCACGCAATGAGCAGTTCTTC. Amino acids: CSAKGPRNEQFF.

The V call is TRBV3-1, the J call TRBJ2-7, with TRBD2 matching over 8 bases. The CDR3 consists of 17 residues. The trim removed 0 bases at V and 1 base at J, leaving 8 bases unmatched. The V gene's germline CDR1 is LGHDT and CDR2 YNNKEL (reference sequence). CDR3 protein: CASSQEMSSGGSYEQYF. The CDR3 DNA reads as TGTGCCAGCAGCCAAGAGATGTCGAGCGGGGGTTCCTACGAGCAGTACTTC.